The rows below give T cell receptor beta chains drawn from one sample of a study of blood T cells in healthy people across ages. TCRdb reprocessed the 5' RACE reads with MiXCR, giving one entry per CDR3 protein. Counted here are around 1,800,000 distinct CDR3 sequences, about 39% occurring once; the ten biggest clones make up 23%. Sequencing input: blood. Receptor source: a human donor in good health. Both conserved end residues are part of each CDR3. Fields, in order: J gene, D gene, clone size, V gene, CDR3 protein, CDR3 DNA. D genes are given only for firm matches. Some rows have no size entry. The others give once, few or many, or a class for an expanded clone.

J gene: TRBJ1-5
D gene: TRBD1
clone size: few
V gene: TRBV27
CDR3 protein: CASRQTGAVQPQHF
CDR3 DNA: TGTGCCAGCAGGCAGACAGGGGCGGTTCAGCCCCAGCATTTT

J gene: TRBJ2-5
D gene: TRBD2
clone size: NA
V gene: TRBV24-1
CDR3 protein: CATSDPRGLAGETQYF
CDR3 DNA: TGTGCCACCAGTGATCCCAGGGGACTAGCGGGGGAGACCCAGTACTTC

J gene: TRBJ2-7
D gene: TRBD1
clone size: few
V gene: TRBV5-5
CDR3 protein: CASSLAGQSLYEQYF
CDR3 DNA: TGTGCCAGCAGCTTGGCGGGACAGAGTCTCTACGAGCAGTACTTC

J gene: TRBJ2-1
D gene: NA
clone size: NA
V gene: TRBV2
CDR3 protein: CASSGSAEFF
CDR3 DNA: TGTGCCAGCAGTGGGTCGGCGGAGTTCTTC

J gene: TRBJ2-3
D gene: NA
clone size: many
V gene: TRBV29-1
CDR3 protein: CSVDASRSDTQYF
CDR3 DNA: TGCAGCGTTGATGCTAGCAGGTCAGATACGCAGTATTTT

J gene: TRBJ2-7
D gene: NA
clone size: few
V gene: TRBV10-3
CDR3 protein: CAISEPPSGSSYEQYF
CDR3 DNA: TGTGCCATCAGTGAGCCCCCTTCAGGGAGCTCCTACGAGCAGTACTTC

J gene: TRBJ1-4
D gene: NA
clone size: NA
V gene: TRBV11-3
CDR3 protein: CASSFLGGSTNEKLFF
CDR3 DNA: TGTGCCAGCAGCTTTCTGGGGGGATCAACTAATGAAAAACTGTTTTTT

J gene: TRBJ2-5
D gene: TRBD2
clone size: many
V gene: TRBV29-1
CDR3 protein: CSVVKAGEETQYF
CDR3 DNA: TGCAGCGTTGTCAAAGCGGGGGAAGAGACCCAGTACTTC

J gene: TRBJ2-1
D gene: TRBD2
clone size: few
V gene: TRBV7-2
CDR3 protein: CASSLVVASGGAREQFF
CDR3 DNA: TGTGCCAGCAGCTTGGTTGTGGCTAGCGGGGGGGCAAGGGAGCAGTTCTTC

J gene: TRBJ1-1
D gene: NA
clone size: few
V gene: TRBV7-7
CDR3 protein: CASSPRGWSEAFF
CDR3 DNA: TGTGCCAGCAGCCCCCGCGGTTGGAGTGAAGCTTTCTTT

J gene: TRBJ2-1
D gene: NA
clone size: few
V gene: TRBV5-5
CDR3 protein: CASSLRMSSGEFF
CDR3 DNA: TGTGCCAGCAGCTTGAGGATGTCGTCTGGGGAGTTCTTC

J gene: TRBJ2-4
D gene: NA
clone size: NA
V gene: TRBV3-1
CDR3 protein: CASSLMGTQHDTTILKNIQYF
CDR3 DNA: TGTGCCAGCAGCTTAATGGGGACTCAACATGACACGACGATCCTAAAAAACATTCAGTACTTC

J gene: TRBJ2-3
D gene: NA
clone size: NA
V gene: TRBV29-1
CDR3 protein: CSSSIGRTDTQYF
CDR3 DNA: TGCAGTTCTAGCATAGGAAGGACAGATACGCAGTATTTT

J gene: TRBJ2-1
D gene: TRBD2
clone size: many
V gene: TRBV7-3
CDR3 protein: CASSSGGEQFF
CDR3 DNA: TGTGCCAGCAGCTCGGGAGGTGAGCAGTTCTTC

J gene: TRBJ2-5
D gene: TRBD1
clone size: few
V gene: TRBV29-1
CDR3 protein: CSGNNRGPQETQYF
CDR3 DNA: TGCAGCGGCAACAACAGGGGTCCCCAAGAGACCCAGTACTTC

J gene: TRBJ1-6
D gene: NA
clone size: once
V gene: TRBV7-3
CDR3 protein: CASSLQGQGSGSPLHF
CDR3 DNA: TGTGCCAGCAGCTTACAGGGGCAGGGGTCTGGATCACCCCTCCACTTT

J gene: TRBJ2-7
D gene: TRBD1
clone size: many
V gene: TRBV29-1
CDR3 protein: CSARTGTGRYEQYF
CDR3 DNA: TGCAGCGCGAGGACCGGGACAGGGCGCTACGAGCAGTACTTC

J gene: TRBJ1-2
D gene: NA
clone size: few
V gene: TRBV5-5
CDR3 protein: CASSSGGAEDYGYTF
CDR3 DNA: TGTGCCAGCAGCTCGGGAGGGGCGGAAGACTATGGCTACACCTTC

J gene: TRBJ2-1
D gene: NA
clone size: NA
V gene: TRBV30
CDR3 protein: CAWSRGQGYNEQFF
CDR3 DNA: TGTGCCTGGAGTAGGGGACAAGGGTACAATGAGCAGTTCTTC

J gene: TRBJ1-5
D gene: NA
clone size: NA
V gene: TRBV6-2/TRBV6-3
CDR3 protein: CATKEGSSNQPQHF
CDR3 DNA: TGTGCCACCAAAGAGGGCAGTAGCAATCAGCCCCAGCATTTT

J gene: TRBJ2-3
D gene: NA
clone size: few
V gene: TRBV7-2
CDR3 protein: CASGQDYTDTQYF
CDR3 DNA: TGTGCCAGCGGGCAGGATTACACAGATACGCAGTATTTT

J gene: TRBJ2-1
D gene: NA
clone size: few
V gene: TRBV4-2
CDR3 protein: CASSQERTASSYNEQFF
CDR3 DNA: TGTGCCAGCAGCCAAGAAAGGACGGCTAGCTCCTACAATGAGCAGTTCTTC

J gene: TRBJ1-1
D gene: NA
clone size: NA
V gene: TRBV29-1
CDR3 protein: CSVEVGGAEAFF
CDR3 DNA: TGCAGCGTTGAAGTCGGGGGGGCTGAAGCTTTCTTT

J gene: TRBJ1-2
D gene: TRBD1
clone size: NA
V gene: TRBV6-5
CDR3 protein: CASSNGQDTLRYGYTF
CDR3 DNA: TGTGCCAGCAGCAACGGACAGGATACTTTACGCTATGGCTACACCTTC

J gene: TRBJ1-1
D gene: NA
clone size: NA
V gene: TRBV6-1
CDR3 protein: CASSEAGGYDTEAFF
CDR3 DNA: TGTGCCAGCAGTGAAGCGGGGGGCTATGACACTGAAGCTTTCTTT

J gene: TRBJ1-6
D gene: TRBD1
clone size: NA
V gene: TRBV6-1
CDR3 protein: CASSEADRGGSPLHF
CDR3 DNA: TGTGCCAGCAGTGAGGCGGACAGGGGAGGTTCACCCCTCCACTTT

J gene: TRBJ1-1
D gene: NA
clone size: NA
V gene: TRBV7-3
CDR3 protein: CASSLTPTARAFF
CDR3 DNA: TGTGCCAGCAGCTTAACGCCCACGGCCAGAGCTTTCTTT

J gene: TRBJ1-1
D gene: NA
clone size: NA
V gene: TRBV20-1
CDR3 protein: CSARSPRAGGEAFF
CDR3 DNA: TGCAGTGCTAGGTCCCCCAGGGCAGGAGGTGAAGCTTTCTTT

J gene: TRBJ1-2
D gene: NA
clone size: NA
V gene: TRBV9
CDR3 protein: CASSVDGSSGYGYTF
CDR3 DNA: TGTGCCAGCAGCGTAGACGGCAGCTCCGGTTATGGCTACACCTTC

J gene: TRBJ2-6
D gene: TRBD1
clone size: NA
V gene: TRBV7-9
CDR3 protein: CASARGGLSGANVLTF
CDR3 DNA: TGTGCCAGCGCTAGAGGGGGCTTATCTGGGGCCAACGTCCTGACTTTC

J gene: TRBJ2-1
D gene: TRBD1
clone size: few
V gene: TRBV6-2/TRBV6-3
CDR3 protein: CASRDRRRSEQFF
CDR3 DNA: TGTGCCAGCCGGGACAGGCGGAGGAGTGAGCAGTTCTTC

J gene: TRBJ2-7
D gene: NA
clone size: few
V gene: TRBV27
CDR3 protein: CASSSGTHGYEQYF
CDR3 DNA: TGTGCCAGCAGTTCCGGGACTCACGGCTACGAGCAGTACTTC

J gene: TRBJ1-4
D gene: NA
clone size: NA
V gene: TRBV20-1
CDR3 protein: CSARDTSGSGEKLFF
CDR3 DNA: TGCAGTGCTAGAGATACGTCGGGTTCGGGTGAAAAACTGTTTTTT

J gene: TRBJ2-3
D gene: NA
clone size: NA
V gene: TRBV5-1
CDR3 protein: CASSLENPADTQYF
CDR3 DNA: TGCGCCAGCAGCTTGGAAAACCCTGCAGATACGCAGTATTTT

J gene: TRBJ2-1
D gene: NA
clone size: NA
V gene: TRBV5-1
CDR3 protein: CASSGSDNEQFF
CDR3 DNA: TGCGCCAGCAGCGGTAGTGACAATGAGCAGTTCTTC

J gene: TRBJ1-2
D gene: TRBD1
clone size: NA
V gene: TRBV5-1
CDR3 protein: CASSLRQGRGPYGYTF
CDR3 DNA: TGCGCCAGCAGCTTAAGACAGGGAAGAGGTCCCTATGGCTACACCTTC

J gene: TRBJ2-7
D gene: NA
clone size: NA
V gene: TRBV5-1
CDR3 protein: CASSFMGQPSSYEQYF
CDR3 DNA: TGCGCCAGCAGCTTCATGGGGCAACCAAGCTCCTACGAGCAGTACTTC

J gene: TRBJ2-5
D gene: TRBD2
clone size: NA
V gene: TRBV7-9
CDR3 protein: CASSLGWRGTETQYF
CDR3 DNA: TGTGCCAGCAGCTTAGGTTGGCGGGGGACTGAGACCCAGTACTTC

J gene: TRBJ1-2
D gene: TRBD1
clone size: NA
V gene: TRBV2
CDR3 protein: CASSDRIGTAYGYTF
CDR3 DNA: TGTGCCAGCAGCGACCGGATAGGGACAGCTTATGGCTACACCTTC

J gene: TRBJ2-5
D gene: NA
clone size: NA
V gene: TRBV7-9
CDR3 protein: CASSSSGTGRTQYF
CDR3 DNA: TGTGCCAGCAGCTCATCCGGTACCGGGAGGACCCAGTACTTC

J gene: TRBJ2-5
D gene: TRBD1
clone size: NA
V gene: TRBV3-1
CDR3 protein: CASSPSRDRGLTQYF
CDR3 DNA: TGTGCCAGCAGCCCTTCCCGGGACAGGGGACTGACCCAGTACTTC

J gene: TRBJ2-7
D gene: NA
clone size: few
V gene: TRBV6-5
CDR3 protein: CASSYSIGGRGDEQYF
CDR3 DNA: TGTGCCAGCAGTTACTCGATTGGGGGGCGAGGGGACGAGCAGTACTTC

J gene: TRBJ2-5
D gene: TRBD1
clone size: few
V gene: TRBV5-1
CDR3 protein: CASSSAAGGTETQYF
CDR3 DNA: TGCGCCAGCAGCTCCGCAGCAGGGGGCACAGAGACCCAGTACTTC

J gene: TRBJ1-2
D gene: NA
clone size: NA
V gene: TRBV5-1
CDR3 protein: CASSPEQGRGYTF
CDR3 DNA: TGCGCCAGCAGCCCCGAACAGGGTCGGGGCTACACCTTC

J gene: TRBJ1-1
D gene: NA
clone size: few
V gene: TRBV9
CDR3 protein: CASSVAGVGEAFF
CDR3 DNA: TGTGCCAGCAGCGTAGCTGGGGTCGGTGAAGCTTTCTTT

J gene: TRBJ1-2
D gene: NA
clone size: NA
V gene: TRBV5-1
CDR3 protein: CASSSLQEGRLHFNYGYTF
CDR3 DNA: TGCGCCAGCAGCTCCCTACAAGAGGGCAGACTTCACTTTAACTATGGCTACACCTTC

J gene: TRBJ2-3
D gene: NA
clone size: few
V gene: TRBV25-1
CDR3 protein: CASSAPGHSTDTQYF
CDR3 DNA: TGTGCCAGCAGTGCCCCGGGACATAGCACAGATACGCAGTATTTT

J gene: TRBJ2-1
D gene: NA
clone size: few
V gene: TRBV29-1
CDR3 protein: CSAAAFRGPPYNEQFF
CDR3 DNA: TGCAGCGCCGCAGCTTTTCGGGGGCCTCCCTACAATGAGCAGTTCTTC

J gene: TRBJ2-1
D gene: NA
clone size: NA
V gene: TRBV5-1
CDR3 protein: CASSFVGGRYNEQFF
CDR3 DNA: TGCGCCAGCAGCTTTGTCGGGGGGCGTTACAATGAGCAGTTCTTC

J gene: TRBJ2-7
D gene: NA
clone size: few
V gene: TRBV9
CDR3 protein: CASSVGDGAYEQYF
CDR3 DNA: TGTGCCAGCAGCGTGGGGGACGGGGCCTACGAGCAGTACTTC

J gene: TRBJ2-3
D gene: TRBD2
clone size: NA
V gene: TRBV5-5
CDR3 protein: CASSSGTSPQGDTQYF
CDR3 DNA: TGTGCCAGCAGCTCCGGGACTAGCCCTCAAGGAGATACGCAGTATTTT

J gene: TRBJ1-2
D gene: NA
clone size: NA
V gene: TRBV7-9
CDR3 protein: CASSGWTATGYTF
CDR3 DNA: TGTGCCAGCAGCGGTTGGACAGCGACCGGCTACACCTTC

J gene: TRBJ2-1
D gene: NA
clone size: NA
V gene: TRBV12-3/TRBV12-4
CDR3 protein: CASTRQFTTYNGQFF
CDR3 DNA: TGTGCCAGCACCCGACAGTTCACAACCTACAATGGGCAGTTCTTC

J gene: TRBJ2-7
D gene: NA
clone size: NA
V gene: TRBV7-9
CDR3 protein: CASSPTRDIANEQYF
CDR3 DNA: TGTGCCAGCAGCCCTACTCGGGACATCGCTAACGAGCAGTACTTC

J gene: TRBJ1-2
D gene: NA
clone size: NA
V gene: TRBV7-9
CDR3 protein: CASSLEGTSLSGYTF
CDR3 DNA: TGTGCCAGCAGCTTAGAAGGGACCTCTCTTTCTGGCTACACCTTC